This T cell receptor (beta chain) appears in the sequencing data of a study of cytomegalovirus exposure and HLA in healthy donors (dated by TCRdb to 2015 to 2018). About the investigation overall: The 650 to 750 repertoires of the first cohort and the 95 to 150 validation repertoires were produced on the same platform, according to a later analysis. High-throughput TCR immunosequencing, statistical association of individual TCRs with disease status, and machine learning were combined to predict cytomegalovirus infection status. Along with the roughly 610-subject first cohort, a separate validation cohort of over a hundred different subjects was used. The study aimed to test whether signatures of past pathogen exposure could be identified by cataloging public T cell receptors.

Libraries were made using the immunoSEQ multiplex PCR assay. The authors' pipeline ran thus. A statistical classification framework was built for diagnosing cytomegalovirus status from the catalog of TCR beta chain sequences. Imported from immuneACCESS, the table was reduced by TCRdb to in-frame sequences with V and J called. These copies leave out some clones; in studies compared against another copy, an unresolved V gene accounts for under half, and the cause of the remainder is not known. Clone size and the V and J calls come from that table; the DNA yielded D and trimming. A total of roughly 200,000 clones appear in this sample, roughly nine tenths of them only once. Around 7.2% of the sample is taken by the ten largest. The donors were included in the validation cohort of 100 to 150 subjects, a group kept apart from the roughly 730-subject first cohort. The investigation overall reported the following: Most TCR sequences were seen in very few donors, while some public TCRs were found in many individuals. In a later analysis, TCRs clustered in the first cohort were found to also tend to co-occur in the 100 to 150 validation repertoires, with 94% of cluster scores above 0. All 130 or so repertoires were used to score co-occurrence in the validation cohort in a later analysis, because that analysis had no HLA typing for the cohort. The classifier was reported to diagnose cytomegalovirus status with high specificity and sensitivity in both the original and validation cohorts. A few of the identified cytomegalovirus-associated TCR beta chains were confirmed in vitro to be specific for cytomegalovirus antigens. The study listed 150 to 200 TCR beta chains as associated with cytomegalovirus. The authors suggested that the approach could potentially be extended to other disease states and immunological phenotypes.

According to the germline V gene (reference sequence), CDR1 reads SGHAT and CDR2 reads FQDESV. Measured from the cysteine to the phenylalanine, the CDR3 is 15 residues long. The only DNA kept is the CDR3, 45 bases in frame from the first base. Relative to germline, V is 0 bases shorter and J is 1 base shorter, with 9 bases between their ends. To note about this clone: What this receptor recognizes is not known. No much larger clone exists at a distance of one base, and base qualities are not known.

The sample consisted of PBMCs. The sequence was collected from a man aged 25-45 years in good health and CMV-seropositive. Here the chain combines TRBV11-1 and TRBJ1-1; a tentative D call is TRBD1 (5 bases match). DNA sequence: TGTGCCAGCAGCTTAGCGCCGACAGCGAACACTGAAGCTTTCTTT. The resulting protein is CASSLAPTANTEAFF.